Sequencing of this TCR beta chain was carried out in a study of T cell repertoires in MIS-A myocarditis (dated by TCRdb to between 2021 and 2024). As concerns this clone: Which antigen it targets is not known. No much larger clonotype is one base removed from it; base qualities were not supplied.

The immunoSEQ bias-controlled multiplex PCR was used to amplify TCRbeta CDR3 regions, which were then sequenced at high throughput. In the original analysis: The immunoSEQ vendor pipeline collapsed and filtered CDR3 sequences to measure the abundance and frequency of each unique TCRbeta CDR3. Using a 90% global sequence identity threshold, CD-HIT clustered dominant CDR3 amino acid sequences together with SARS-CoV-2-specific ImmuneCODE TCRbeta sequences. Clones at frequencies from 0.1 to 1 were categorized as hyperexpanded, and clones at frequencies from 0.01 to 0.1 were categorized as large. For the dominant clones, CDR3 amino acid sequences and V and J gene assignments were confirmed with MiXCR. The R stringdist package was used to calculate Levenshtein distances between the patient clonotypes and the ImmuneCODE hits. In its TCRdb copy, this immuneACCESS table keeps in-frame sequences only and misses some clones. Where compared with another copy, unresolved V genes explain less than half of these, and the others have no known cause. V and J calls and clone size are those listed in that table; D and trimming were worked out from the DNA. The sample includes around 12,000 clones, with roughly 80% observed a single time. The top ten clones comprise roughly 28% of the sample.

The QIAamp DNA FFPE kit was used to extract genomic DNA from formalin-fixed paraffin-embedded autopsy tissue. Trimming takes 4 bases from V and 4 bases from J, and the germline ends sit 12 bases apart. Spanning cysteine to phenylalanine, the CDR3 consists of 14 amino acids. The sequence is cut down to CDR3 DNA, 42 bases in frame from base 1. CDR1 and CDR2 were assigned from the germline V gene as KGHDR and SFDVKD. The TCR originated in a man aged 18 to 30 with fulminant myocarditis from multisystem inflammatory syndrome in adults (MIS-A) after COVID-19. The chain is assembled from TRBV24-1 and TRBJ1-2; there is no confident call for the D gene. Sequenced material: right ventricle heart tissue obtained at autopsy. Per the publication, the cell subset or site label means: cardiac tissue sample (left or right ventricle, interventricular septum, or pericardium). DNA sequence: TGTGCCACCAGTGAACGAGGACGGAGCTATGGCTACACCTTC. Translated, this is CATSERGRSYGYTF.